A selection of T cell receptor beta chains follows, all from one sample in a study of T cells expressing NK-cell markers. TCRdb re-analyzed the 5' RACE reads; it lists each CDR3 protein once, without DNA. This sample contains approximately 550,000 distinct CDR3 sequences. Sequencing was performed on blood T cells: a sorted CD56 or NKG2C T cell subset, CD4+ or CD8+ T cells, or bulk PBMC T cells (not recorded which). Source of these receptors: a man aged 18 to 30 in good health. CDR3s include the opening cysteine and the closing phenylalanine or tryptophan. The order of the fields is J gene, V gene, CDR3 length, CDR3 protein.

j_gene: TRBJ2-7; v_gene: TRBV5-1; len: 14; CDR3aa: CASSSRDRGYEQYF
j_gene: TRBJ1-1; v_gene: TRBV20-1; len: 13; CDR3aa: CSALSGWDTEAFF
j_gene: TRBJ2-3; v_gene: TRBV7-3; len: 16; CDR3aa: CASSLGPDKRTDTQYF
j_gene: TRBJ2-7; v_gene: TRBV5-1; len: 14; CDR3aa: CASSINPRAYEQYF
j_gene: TRBJ2-4; v_gene: TRBV5-1; len: 18; CDR3aa: CAYGTSGPQPLAKNIQYF
j_gene: TRBJ2-7; v_gene: TRBV12-3/TRBV12-4; len: 14; CDR3aa: CASSFWDSSYEQYF
j_gene: TRBJ1-2; v_gene: TRBV5-1; len: 15; CDR3aa: CASSAPGQGNYGYTF
j_gene: TRBJ1-1; v_gene: TRBV12-3/TRBV12-4; len: 15; CDR3aa: CASSLDRGSFTEAFF
j_gene: TRBJ2-3; v_gene: TRBV5-6; len: 14; CDR3aa: CASSLDSLLDTQYF
j_gene: TRBJ2-2; v_gene: TRBV6-2/TRBV6-3; len: 15; CDR3aa: CASSWTRFGTGELFF
j_gene: TRBJ2-2; v_gene: TRBV7-6; len: 15; CDR3aa: CASSLGPGDTGELFF
j_gene: TRBJ2-1; v_gene: TRBV7-6; len: 15; CDR3aa: CASSLFGWKSGEQFF
j_gene: TRBJ2-3; v_gene: TRBV6-1; len: 15; CDR3aa: CASKLQGIGADTQYF
j_gene: TRBJ2-7; v_gene: TRBV24-1; len: 16; CDR3aa: CATVVRANTASYEQYF
j_gene: TRBJ2-3; v_gene: TRBV12-3/TRBV12-4; len: 15; CDR3aa: CASSLRQGATDTQYF
j_gene: TRBJ1-3; v_gene: TRBV28; len: 16; CDR3aa: CASTTPPRDRVDTIYF
j_gene: TRBJ1-2; v_gene: TRBV4-1; len: 15; CDR3aa: CASSQEKTAYYGYTF
j_gene: TRBJ2-1; v_gene: TRBV24-1; len: 15; CDR3aa: CATSDDRGGFDEQFF
j_gene: TRBJ2-5; v_gene: TRBV15; len: 16; CDR3aa: CATSTTGTAEQETQYF
j_gene: TRBJ2-5; v_gene: TRBV5-1; len: 16; CDR3aa: CASSGGLAGSQETQYF
j_gene: TRBJ2-3; v_gene: TRBV15; len: 12; CDR3aa: CATSREAEAQYF
j_gene: TRBJ2-3; v_gene: TRBV21-1; len: 14; CDR3aa: CASSKVRDTDTQYF
j_gene: TRBJ2-1; v_gene: TRBV5-5; len: 14; CDR3aa: CASSLSLQNNEQFF